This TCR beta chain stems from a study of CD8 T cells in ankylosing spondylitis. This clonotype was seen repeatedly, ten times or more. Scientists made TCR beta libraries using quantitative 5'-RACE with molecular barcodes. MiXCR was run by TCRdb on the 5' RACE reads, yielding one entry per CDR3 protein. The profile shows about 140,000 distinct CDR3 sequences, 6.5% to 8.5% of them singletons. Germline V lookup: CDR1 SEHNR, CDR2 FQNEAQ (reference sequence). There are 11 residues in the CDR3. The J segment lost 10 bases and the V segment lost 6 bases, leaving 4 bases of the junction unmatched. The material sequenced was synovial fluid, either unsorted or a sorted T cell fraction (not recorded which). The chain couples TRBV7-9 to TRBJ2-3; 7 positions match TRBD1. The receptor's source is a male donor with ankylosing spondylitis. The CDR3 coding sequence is TGTGCCAGCAGAGCTACAGGGGCGCAGTATTTT. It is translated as CASRATGAQYF.